These T cell receptor beta chains were read from a single sample in a study of blood T cells in healthy people across ages. Using its own MiXCR run on the 5' RACE reads, TCRdb lists one record per CDR3 protein. The sample yields about 680,000 distinct CDR3 sequences, about 52% seen once. Sequences were obtained from blood. These receptors originate from an older woman in good health. Each CDR3 is given without its conserved first and last residue. The D gene is left open where the match is weak.

TRBJ1-2 | TRBV29-1 | TRBD1 | SVRDRVLGGYT
TRBJ2-1 | TRBV11-2 | TRBD2 | ASSFGRAGANEQF
TRBJ1-1 | TRBV9 | . | ASSVGDRMNTEAF
TRBJ2-3 | TRBV7-9 | TRBD2 | ASTGTSGSTDTQY
TRBJ2-7 | TRBV5-1 | . | ASSPTGYTRSYEQY
TRBJ2-7 | TRBV20-1 | . | SARRVADYEQY
TRBJ2-1 | TRBV2 | TRBD2 | ASSVASGTYNEQF
TRBJ2-7 | TRBV2 | . | ASKPGTDYEQY
TRBJ1-4 | TRBV5-5 | TRBD1 | ASSLQGTANNEKLF
TRBJ2-5 | TRBV28 | TRBD2 | ASSLFGLAGAEQY
TRBJ2-7 | TRBV30 | . | AWTPSGGFKY
TRBJ2-7 | TRBV27 | TRBD1 | ASSSSGTGLYEQY
TRBJ2-5 | TRBV6-2/TRBV6-3 | . | ASRTATSFQETQY
TRBJ2-7 | TRBV3-1 | . | ASSQDLWKAYEQY
TRBJ2-3 | TRBV29-1 | . | SVTGPSPSTDTQY
TRBJ1-1 | TRBV7-3 | . | ASSLGESTEAF
TRBJ2-3 | TRBV6-2/TRBV6-3 | . | ASSKTTADTQY
TRBJ2-1 | TRBV7-6 | . | ASSSRQRTGRNEQF
TRBJ1-4 | TRBV9 | . | ASSPKRTDLRNEKLF
TRBJ2-6 | TRBV28 | . | ASSFAGIDSGANVLT
TRBJ2-1 | TRBV5-1 | TRBD1 | ASSQDREVNEQF
TRBJ2-6 | TRBV7-2 | . | ASSRAVITVSGANVLT
TRBJ2-2 | TRBV5-1 | . | ASWSITGTLNTGELF
TRBJ2-3 | TRBV7-2 | TRBD2 | ASSPPDGGRTDTQY
. | TRBV6-5 | . | ASSYDMDGGGEQY
TRBJ1-4 | TRBV11-2 | TRBD1 | ASSIDRGREKLF
TRBJ1-6 | TRBV7-9 | . | ASSSNGVLRYSPLH
TRBJ2-1 | TRBV5-6 | . | ASSPILAHLGGNEQF
TRBJ2-5 | TRBV4-2 | . | ASSQEFGQETQY
TRBJ1-2 | TRBV6-5 | . | ASSHWNYGYT